The 16 T cell receptor beta chains presented below share a single source sample, sequenced in a study of CD8+CD57+ T cells in acquired aplastic anemia. The study profiled TCR beta VDJ and CDR3 using genomic DNA as template. TCRdb passed the reads through MiXCR, listing each CDR3 protein once. Of roughly 300,000 distinct CDR3 sequences detected, approximately 57% appear once; the ten largest clones hold less than 10%. The specimen was sorted CD4+, CD8+, or CD8+CD57+ T cells (not recorded which) from PBMCs. The receptors derive from a human donor with severe aplastic anemia or a healthy control (not recorded which).

This clonotype was recorded a few times. The rearrangement uses TRBV6-6 and TRBJ2-5, with 8 bases that match TRBD2. Looked up from germline, CDR1 is MNHNY and CDR2 is SVGAGI (reference sequence). Germline trimming cut 5 bases from V and 12 bases from J; bases unmatched to any gene: 5. The CDR3 is made up of 11 amino acids. The CDR3 spells CASSPGLAEYF. CDR3 DNA: TGTGCCAGCAGTCCTGGACTAGCCGAGTACTTC.

The chain combines TRBV7-2 with TRBJ2-7, with 7 bases that match TRBD1. V lost 5 bases, J lost 2 bases, and 6 bases stayed unmatched. Germline V gene sequence: CDR1 SGHTA, CDR2 FQGNSA. The CDR3 sequence is 14 residues long. CDR3 nucleotide sequence: TGTGCCAGCAGCCTCCTGCAGGGGGCCTACGAGCAGTACTTC. Protein product: CASSLLQGAYEQYF.

The CDR3 protein is CSVDGSRLNNEQFF. The CDR3 DNA reads as TGCAGTGTGGACGGGAGTAGACTTAACAATGAGCAGTTCTTC. The chain couples TRBV20-1 to TRBJ2-1; D perhaps matches TRBD2 (6 bases). Germline V gene data show CDR1 as DFQATT and CDR2 as SNEGSKA (reference sequence). Trimming took off 7 bases at V and 5 bases at J, with 18 bases between the two ends. The CDR3 loop spans 14 amino acids.

This chain links TRBV7-6 with TRBJ2-2; 7 bases match TRBD1. Germline assignment: CDR1 SGHVS and CDR2 FNYEAQ. The CDR3 has 17 residues. V lost 5 bases, J lost 1 base, and 10 bases stayed unmatched. The CDR3 region has the DNA TGTGCCAGCAGCCTACAGGGGCTAGGGCAGAACACCGGGGAGCTGTTTTTT. Its translation: CASSLQGLGQNTGELFF.

At least ten counts were recorded for this clonotype. The J gene is TRBJ2-3, the V gene TRBV4-3, with TRBD2 matching over 8 bases. Germline loops: CDR1 LGHNA, CDR2 YSLEER. CDR3 length: 15 amino acids. V was pared by 0 bases and J by 3 bases, with 2 bases of the junction left unmatched. DNA of the CDR3: TGCGCCAGCAGCCAAGACGGACTAGCAACAGATACGCAGTATTTT. Translation gives CASSQDGLATDTQYF.

The V and J genes are TRBV12-5 and TRBJ2-1, with TRBD1 identical over 7 bases. The CDR3 is made up of 16 amino acids. V lost 3 bases to trimming and J lost 4 bases; unmatched junction nucleotides: 9. The V gene's germline CDR1 is LGHNT and CDR2 FRNRAP. The CDR3: CASGLPTGTAYNEQFF. In nucleotides, the CDR3 is TGTGCTAGTGGTTTACCAACCGGGACAGCTTACAATGAGCAGTTCTTC.

The V gene is TRBV2, the J gene TRBJ1-5; a weak D match, TRBD1 (5 bases). The CDR3 length is 20 residues. Trimming left V 4 bases short and J 0 bases short, with 25 bases between. Germline CDR1 and CDR2: SNHLY and FYNNEI. CDR3 region: CASSVVGGTQFSYSNQPQHF. Written as DNA, the CDR3 is TGTGCCAGCAGTGTTGTTGGAGGGACCCAATTCTCCTATAGCAATCAGCCCCAGCATTTT.

The J gene is TRBJ1-4, the V gene TRBV9; D might be TRBD1 (5 bases). Germline CDR1 is SGDLS and CDR2 is YYNGEE. Trimming stripped 0 bases from V and 7 bases from J, with 16 bases between. The CDR3 loop spans 16 amino acids. CDR3 DNA: TGTGCCAGCAGCGTAGGGACATTCATTTGGGGTGAAAAACTGTTTTTT. The encoded protein is CASSVGTFIWGEKLFF.

This clonotype was counted ten times or more. The chain has TRBV28 and TRBJ2-7; TRBD1 agrees at 7 bases. This CDR3 spans 12 amino acids. CDR1 and CDR2 from the germline V gene are MDHEN and SYDVKM. Trimming took 6 bases from V and 3 from J; bases not matched to a gene: 2. The CDR3 spells CASRRDSYEQYF. CDR3 DNA sequence: TGTGCCAGCAGACGGGACAGCTACGAGCAGTACTTC.

This clonotype was observed at least ten times. CDR3 sequence (DNA): TGTGCCAGCAGCGTCGAATCCCAGGGGAAAGGCTACACCTTC. This encodes CASSVESQGKGYTF. The chain links TRBV5-6 to TRBJ1-2; possible D gene TRBD1, 6 bases. Germline assignment: CDR1 SGHDT and CDR2 YYEEEE. V was pared by 4 bases and J by 8 bases, with 18 bases between. This CDR3 is 14 amino acids long.

This clonotype appeared many times. The chain couples TRBV11-2 to TRBJ1-1; D is unclear. The ends were cut back, 3 bases at V and 11 bases at J, with 16 bases in the middle. Germline CDR1 is SGHAT and CDR2 is FQNNGV. This CDR3 has 13 residues. The CDR3 DNA is TGTGCCAGCAGCTTCCCCCCGGTGGAGGCGGCTTTCTTT. Protein sequence: CASSFPPVEAAFF. Full variable domain (outside the CDR3, taken from reference TRBV11-2 and TRBJ1-1): EAGVAQSPRYKIIEKRQSVAFWCNPISGHATLYWYQQILGQGPKLLIQFQNNGVVDDSQLPKDRFSAERLKGVDSTLKIQPAKLEDSAVYLCASSFPPVEAAFFGQGTRLTVV.

The rearrangement links TRBV7-2 to TRBJ1-2, with D possibly matching TRBD1 (5 bases). This CDR3 region has 13 residues. V dropped 1 base and J dropped 8 bases, with 11 bases sitting between them. The germline CDR1 and CDR2 sequences are SGHTA and FQGNSA. The CDR3 coding sequence is TGTGCCAGCAGCTTAGGGGGCTCTAGAGGCTACACCTTC. Translating it yields CASSLGGSRGYTF. The entire variable domain, with the rest obtained from reference TRBV7-2 and TRBJ1-2, is as follows: GAGVSQSPSNKVTEKGKDVELRCDPISGHTALYWYRQSLGQGLEFLIYFQGNSAPDKSGLPSDRFSAERTGGSVSTLTIQRTQQEDSAVYLCASSLGGSRGYTFGSGTRLTVV.

This clonotype has a count of ten or more. The V and J genes are TRBV7-3 and TRBJ2-2; a weak D match, TRBD2 (5 bases). The V gene lost 4 bases and the J gene lost 4 bases, with 7 bases spanning the gap. Germline assignment: CDR1 SGHTA and CDR2 FQGTGA. This CDR3 is built from 13 residues. The CDR3 protein is CASSSGITGELFF. CDR3 bases: TGTGCCAGCAGCTCCGGGATCACCGGGGAGCTGTTTTTT.

The rearrangement links TRBV19 to TRBJ2-3; D could derive from TRBD1 or TRBD2 (5 bases each). Germline lookup yields CDR1 LNHDA and CDR2 SQIVND (reference sequence). This CDR3 is 12 amino acids long. Deletions cut 6 bases from V and 11 bases from J, with 15 bases between. The CDR3 DNA follows: TGTGCCAGTAGCGCCGGGACCCCTCTGCAGTATTTT. This codes for CASSAGTPLQYF.

The chain uses TRBV7-2 and TRBJ2-6; no firm D call. The CDR3 runs 17 residues. Germline CDR1 is SGHTA and CDR2 is FQGNSA. Trimming left V 4 bases short and J 1 base short, with 14 bases between. CDR3 sequence reads: CASSSPGKGSGANVLTF. The CDR3 nucleotides are TGTGCCAGCAGCTCCCCGGGTAAGGGATCTGGGGCCAACGTCCTGACTTTC.

This clonotype was counted ten times or more. The chain couples TRBV9 to TRBJ2-2; D gene ambiguous. Trimming removed 0 bases from V and 1 base from J, with 7 bases in between. There are 15 residues in the CDR3. Germline lookup yields CDR1 SGDLS and CDR2 YYNGEE. CDR3 sequence (DNA): TGTGCCAGCAGCGTAGGGGCAGAGAACACCGGGGAGCTGTTTTTT. Encoded protein: CASSVGAENTGELFF.